The clone carrying this T cell receptor (beta chain) was seen more than once but under ten times. What it binds is unknown. The CDR3 contains 15 residues. Germline loops: CDR1 SGHRS, CDR2 YFSETQ. The source of the sample is a study of blood T cells in healthy people across ages. General study points: Donors of long life had a larger count of naive CD4+ cells and greater diversity than aged donors. Samples with more naive T cells showed higher observed beta diversity. The recorded TCR beta diversity per million T cells decreased in a roughly linear manner with age.

A J-beta primer mix and a sample-barcoded 5' primer were used in a second PCR of about 6 to 12 cycles. Each cDNA was tagged by a template-switch adaptor containing 12 random nucleotides. Each CDR3 protein gets one entry after TCRdb re-called the 5' RACE reads with MiXCR. The sample includes about 280,000 distinct CDR3 sequences, 25% to 30% of them seen just once. The chain combines TRBV5-1 with TRBJ2-1; TRBD1 agrees at 9 bases. The end of the DNA fits TRBJ2-7 better, so the J call may be wrong. The source of this sequence is a woman in her 70s in good health. Sequenced input: blood. The CDR3 DNA sequence: TGCGCCAGCAGCGCACTTGGGGACAGGGCTTCCGAGCAGTACTTC. It yields the protein CASSALGDRASEQYF.